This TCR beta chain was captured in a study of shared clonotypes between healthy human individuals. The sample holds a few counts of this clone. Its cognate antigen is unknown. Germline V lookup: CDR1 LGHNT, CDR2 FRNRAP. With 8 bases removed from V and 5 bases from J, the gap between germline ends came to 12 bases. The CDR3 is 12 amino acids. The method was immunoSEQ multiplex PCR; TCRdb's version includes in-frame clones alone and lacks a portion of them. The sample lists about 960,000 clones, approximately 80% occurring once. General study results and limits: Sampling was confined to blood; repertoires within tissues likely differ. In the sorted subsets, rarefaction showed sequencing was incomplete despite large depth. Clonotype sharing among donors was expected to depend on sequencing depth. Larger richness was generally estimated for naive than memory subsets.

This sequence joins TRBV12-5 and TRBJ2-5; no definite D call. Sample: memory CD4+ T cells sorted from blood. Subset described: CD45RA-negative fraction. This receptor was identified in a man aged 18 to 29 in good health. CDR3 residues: CASRASAETQYF. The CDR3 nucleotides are TGTGCTAGTCGCGCTTCGGCCGAGACCCAGTACTTC.